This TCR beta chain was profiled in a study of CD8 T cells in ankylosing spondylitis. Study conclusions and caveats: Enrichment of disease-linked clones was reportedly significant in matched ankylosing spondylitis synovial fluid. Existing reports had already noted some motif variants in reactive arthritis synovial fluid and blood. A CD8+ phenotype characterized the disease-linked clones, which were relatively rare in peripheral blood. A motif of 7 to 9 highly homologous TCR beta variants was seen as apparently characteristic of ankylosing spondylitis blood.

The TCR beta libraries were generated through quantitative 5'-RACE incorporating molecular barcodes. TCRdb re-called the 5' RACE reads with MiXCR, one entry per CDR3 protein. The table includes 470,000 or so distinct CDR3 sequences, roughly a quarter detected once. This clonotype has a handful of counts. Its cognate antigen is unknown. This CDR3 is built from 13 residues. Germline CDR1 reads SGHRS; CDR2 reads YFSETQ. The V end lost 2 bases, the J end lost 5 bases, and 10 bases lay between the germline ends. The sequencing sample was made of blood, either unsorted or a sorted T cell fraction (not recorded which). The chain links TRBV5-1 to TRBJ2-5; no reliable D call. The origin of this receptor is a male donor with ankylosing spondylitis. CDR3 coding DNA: TGCGCCAGCAGCTTACGTGTAGGGGAGACCCAGTACTTC. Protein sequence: CASSLRVGETQYF. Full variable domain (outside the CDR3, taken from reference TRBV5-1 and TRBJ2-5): KAGVTQTPRYLIKTRGQQVTLSCSPISGHRSVSWYQQTPGQGLQFLFEYFSETQRNKGNFPGRFSGRQFSNSRSEMNVSTLELGDSALYLCASSLRVGETQYFGPGTRLLVL.